These 14 T cell receptor beta chains came from one sample sequenced in a study of Graves' ophthalmopathy and Graves' hyperthyroidism. Scientists amplified the TCR beta CDR3 regions from RNA transcripts. Second-round multiplex PCR came after a first-round RT-PCR that employed HTBI primers. Each CDR3 protein gets one entry after TCRdb re-called the multiplex PCR reads with MiXCR. The table lists about 640,000 distinct CDR3 sequences, approximately 39% of them singletons. The sequenced sample consisted of peripheral blood. The receptors were gathered from an adult man with Graves' ophthalmopathy.

This clonotype was counted at least ten times. This chain uses TRBV5-1 with TRBJ2-5; the D gene is possibly TRBD1 (6 bases). Deletions cut 4 bases from V and 2 bases from J, with 9 bases between. The CDR3 has 13 residues. Germline CDR1 is SGHRS and CDR2 is YFSETQ. The CDR3 here is CASSRRGQETQYF. The DNA of the CDR3 is TGCGCCAGCAGCAGAAGGGGGCAAGAGACCCAGTACTTC.

The chain employs TRBV5-4 and TRBJ1-1; D unresolved. The CDR3 sequence is 13 residues long. Germline loops: CDR1 SGHNT, CDR2 YYREEE (reference sequence). Between the trimmed V and J ends, which lost 4 bases and 5 bases, there was a span of 12 bases. CDR3: CASSTTEVTEAFF. DNA for the CDR3: TGTGCCAGCAGCACGACTGAGGTAACTGAAGCTTTCTTT.

This clonotype was seen at least ten times. This chain uses TRBV20-1 with TRBJ2-7; 7 positions match TRBD1. J gave up 6 bases and V 6 bases, and 11 bases lay outside the gene matches. Germline CDR1 and CDR2: DFQATT and SNEGSKA (reference sequence). The CDR3 totals 13 residues. The CDR3 loop is CSAPPTGLSEQYF. The CDR3 DNA is TGCAGTGCCCCTCCGACAGGGCTGAGCGAGCAGTACTTC.

This clonotype has at least ten counts. The gene calls are TRBV10-3 and TRBJ2-7, with 10 bases identical to TRBD2. This CDR3 is 14 amino acids long. The V segment lost 6 bases and the J segment 2 bases; nucleotides outside the gene matches: 4. CDR1 ENHRY and CDR2 SYGVKD come from the germline V gene. CDR3 in amino acids: CAIRRTSGPYEQYF. The DNA of the CDR3 is TGTGCCATCAGGAGGACTAGCGGACCCTACGAGCAGTACTTC.

The chain has TRBV5-1 and TRBJ1-4, with 9 bases identical to TRBD1. V lost 2 bases and J lost 8; bases outside the gene matches: 7. CDR3 size: 15 residues. Germline V lookup: CDR1 SGHRS, CDR2 YFSETQ. In DNA form, the CDR3 reads TGCGCCAGCAGCTTCGGGACAGGGAGGGGCGAAAAACTGTTTTTT. It encodes CASSFGTGRGEKLFF.

The chain recombines TRBV25-1 with TRBJ2-7; either TRBD1 or TRBD2 may supply D (5 bases each). V lost 5 bases and J 2 bases, leaving 16 bases between the germline ends. Germline values: CDR1 MGHDK, CDR2 SYGVNS. This CDR3 has 15 residues. The CDR3 DNA reads as TGTGCCAGCAGTTTATCGTGGGACGGGACCTACGAGCAGTACTTC. It codes for CASSLSWDGTYEQYF.

V gene TRBV4-3 combines with J gene TRBJ1-6; the D gene is possibly TRBD1 (5 bases). V lost 0 bases to trimming and J lost 5 bases, with 14 bases between them. The germline gives CDR1 LGHNA, CDR2 YSLEER. The CDR3 consists of 17 residues. The CDR3 loop is CASSQEPGRGNNSPLHF. The CDR3 nucleotides read TGCGCCAGCAGCCAAGAACCGGGACGGGGCAATAATTCACCCCTCCACTTT.

The chain joins TRBV6-6 to TRBJ2-7; 7 positions agree with TRBD1. Trimming at V came to 10 bases and at J to 0 bases, leaving 6 bases not matched to a gene. The germline V gene has CDR1 MNHNY and CDR2 SVGAGI (reference sequence). CDR3 size: 13 residues. The CDR3 DNA sequence: TGTGCCACCTCTGAGGGGGCCTCCTACGAGCAGTACTTC. This encodes CATSEGASYEQYF.

This clonotype was recorded only once. A read error may explain this, as a much larger clone is one base away. The chain couples TRBV20-1 to TRBJ1-1; 9 positions agree with TRBD1. V gave up 5 bases and J gave up 6 bases; unmatched junction bases: 10. The CDR3 has 14 amino acids. The V gene's germline CDR1 is DFQATT and CDR2 SNEGSKA (reference sequence). DNA for the CDR3: TGCAGTGCTGGATCGGGACAGGGTAATGCTGAAGCTTTCTTT. Translation gives CSAGSGQGNAEAFF.

This clonotype occurred many times. The gene calls are TRBV15 and TRBJ1-1, with 7 bases that match TRBD1. The length of the CDR3 is 12 residues. The ends lost 8 bases at V and 5 bases at J; junction bases unmatched: 5. The germline CDR1 and CDR2 sequences are LNHNV and YYDKDF (reference sequence). The CDR3 DNA reads as TGTGCCACCCAGGACAGGACTACTGAAGCTTTCTTT. It yields the protein CATQDRTTEAFF.

The J gene is TRBJ2-5, the V gene TRBV10-3; 9 bases map to TRBD2. TRBJ2-1 explains the end of the DNA better; the J call may be wrong. CDR1 is ENHRY and CDR2 is SYGVKD in the germline V gene. The CDR3 totals 17 residues. The CDR3 nucleotides read TGTGCCATCAGTGAGTTCGTAGCGGGAGCTGGAGACAATGAGCAGTTCTTC. Translating it yields CAISEFVAGAGDNEQFF.

The J gene is TRBJ2-5, the V gene TRBV3-1, with 9 nucleotides matching TRBD2. In germline, CDR1 is LGHDT, CDR2 YNNKEL (reference sequence). With 1 base clipped from V and 8 bases from J, the junction kept 2 bases outside the gene matches. The CDR3 runs to 13 residues. CDR3 protein: CASSQGLADTQYF. The CDR3 nucleotides are TGTGCCAGCAGCCAAGGACTAGCGGATACCCAGTACTTC.

This clonotype occurred many times. The V and J genes are TRBV6-5 and TRBJ1-6, with a tentative D call TRBD1 (5 bases). This CDR3 region has 14 residues. Germline CDR1 and CDR2: MNHEY and SVGAGI. V lost 8 bases and J 0 bases, leaving 8 bases between the germline ends. CDR3 in DNA: TGTGCCAGCTTTGGGGGCTCCTATAATTCACCCCTCCACTTT. It translates to CASFGGSYNSPLHF.

The chain is built from TRBV12-3 or TRBV12-4 and TRBJ2-7, with 9 bases that match TRBD1. J gave up 5 bases and V 6 bases, and 17 bases lay outside the gene matches. The CDR3 contains 17 residues. CDR3 sequence (DNA): TGTGCCAGCAGCTCGAGGAGGGACAGGGATCGGGTCGACGAGCAGTACTTC. This gives the protein CASSSRRDRDRVDEQYF.